Listed below are T cell receptor beta chains from one sample, sequenced in a study of blood T cell repertoires in COVID-19. Libraries were prepared by immunoSEQ multiplex PCR; TCRdb keeps only in-frame clonotypes and omits some of them. The table shows nearly 95,000 clones, with approximately 87% occurring only once. The sample taken for sequencing was peripheral blood. Every receptor here comes from a human donor with acute or convalescent COVID-19. The donor label of this sample is uncertain. The CDR3 runs from the conserved cysteine through the conserved F or W. The D gene is left open where the match is weak. Size tells how often a clone was seen (once, few, many) or the class of an expanded clone, and some rows leave it out.

abundance,j_gene,v_gene,d_gene,CDR3nt,CDR3aa
.,TRBJ2-7,TRBV9,TRBD2,TGTGCCAGCAGCGTCGCTAGCGGTTCCTACGAGCAGTACTTC,CASSVASGSYEQYF
.,TRBJ2-7,TRBV5-1,TRBD1,TGCGCCAGCAGCACCTCGACAGGGGTTACCTACGAGCAGTACTTC,CASSTSTGVTYEQYF
.,TRBJ2-7,TRBV3-1/TRBV3-2,TRBD1,TGCGCCAGCAGCCATAACCGGGGACAGCCAAGCTACGAGCAGTACTTC,CASSHNRGQPSYEQYF
.,TRBJ1-5,TRBV28,.,TGTGCCAGCAGTTTACCGAGTTTTTATCAGCCCCAGCATTTT,CASSLPSFYQPQHF
.,TRBJ2-4,TRBV7-2,.,TGTGCCAGCAGCCCCCGGACCCCAGCGGGCAAAAACATTCAGTACTTC,CASSPRTPAGKNIQYF
.,TRBJ1-1,TRBV4-2,TRBD1,TGTGCCAGCAGTCCCGGGACAGGACTAAACACTGAAGCTTTCTTT,CASSPGTGLNTEAFF
.,TRBJ2-7,TRBV28,TRBD2,TGTGCCAGCAGTCGCCAGACTAGCGGGGCCTACGAGCAGTACTTC,CASSRQTSGAYEQYF
few,TRBJ2-7,TRBV13,TRBD1,TGTGCCAGCAGCCCCAGGACAGGGTCGGGCGAGCAGTACTTC,CASSPRTGSGEQYF
few,TRBJ1-1,TRBV25-1,.,TGTGCCAGCAGTGTCGACAGGATGAACACTGAAGCTTTCTTT,CASSVDRMNTEAFF
.,TRBJ2-6,TRBV7-6,.,TGTGCCAGCAGCTTAGCGTCGCAGGGTAGCTCTGGGGCCAACGTCCTGACTTTC,CASSLASQGSSGANVLTF
.,TRBJ2-2,TRBV7-9,.,TGTGCCAGCAGCTTTCGGCAGCGGACCACCGGGGAGCTGTTTTTT,CASSFRQRTTGELFF
.,TRBJ2-7,TRBV6-6,TRBD2,TGTGCCAGCAGTTTTCAGAGGACTAGCGGCGAGCAGTACTTC,CASSFQRTSGEQYF
.,TRBJ1-3,TRBV28,.,TGTGCCAGCAAAACCGGAGACTCTGGAAACACCATATATTTT,CASKTGDSGNTIYF
.,TRBJ1-6,TRBV5-1,TRBD1,TGCGCCAGCAGGGGGGGAGCTGGGACAGCTTATAATTCACCCCTCCACTTT,CASRGGAGTAYNSPLHF
once,TRBJ1-2,TRBV9,.,TGTGCCAGCAGCGTAGAGTCGGAGTTCTATGGCTACACCTTC,CASSVESEFYGYTF
.,TRBJ1-3,TRBV29-1,.,TGCAGCGTTGTCCAGGGGAACTCTGGAAACACCATATATTTT,CSVVQGNSGNTIYF
.,TRBJ2-1,TRBV28,.,TGTGCCAGCAGTTTATTATCGGGGGGCACATACAATGAGCAGTTCTTC,CASSLLSGGTYNEQFF
.,TRBJ2-7,TRBV5-5,.,TGTGCCAGCAGCTTGGACAGGGCCGGGATTACCGAGCAGTACTTC,CASSLDRAGITEQYF
.,TRBJ2-1,TRBV5-1,TRBD2,TGCGCCAGCAGCCCCGATTCGCCGCTAGCGGGAGGAAGGGAGCAGTTCTTC,CASSPDSPLAGGREQFF
few,TRBJ1-6,TRBV20-1,.,TGCAGTGGGGGGCAAAATTCACCCCTCCACTTT,CSGGQNSPLHF
.,TRBJ1-2,TRBV27,TRBD1,TGTGCCAGCAGGACAGGGGAACCTAACTATGGCTACACCTTC,CASRTGEPNYGYTF
.,TRBJ1-2,TRBV5-1,.,TGCGCCAGCAGCTTGGAGATAGGGGGGGTCTACACCTTC,CASSLEIGGVYTF
.,TRBJ2-1,TRBV6-4,TRBD2,TGTGCCAGCAGCCCTAGCGGGGGGGGGTACAATGAGCAGTTCTTC,CASSPSGGGYNEQFF
.,TRBJ2-7,TRBV5-8,.,TGTGCCAGCAGCTCGTATGACTCGGCCTCCTACGAGCAGTACTTC,CASSSYDSASYEQYF
once,TRBJ2-2,TRBV7-9,TRBD1,TGTGCCAGCAGCCCTAACCGCAGGGGGTCGGGCGGGGAGCTGTTTTTT,CASSPNRRGSGGELFF
.,TRBJ2-2,TRBV7-9,TRBD2,TGTGCCAGCAGCTTCATGCAGCGGGGGAGCTCGAACACCGGGGAGCTGTTTTTT,CASSFMQRGSSNTGELFF
.,TRBJ2-3,TRBV5-4,.,TGTGCCAGCAGCCTAACTCTCTACACAGATACGCAGTATTTT,CASSLTLYTDTQYF